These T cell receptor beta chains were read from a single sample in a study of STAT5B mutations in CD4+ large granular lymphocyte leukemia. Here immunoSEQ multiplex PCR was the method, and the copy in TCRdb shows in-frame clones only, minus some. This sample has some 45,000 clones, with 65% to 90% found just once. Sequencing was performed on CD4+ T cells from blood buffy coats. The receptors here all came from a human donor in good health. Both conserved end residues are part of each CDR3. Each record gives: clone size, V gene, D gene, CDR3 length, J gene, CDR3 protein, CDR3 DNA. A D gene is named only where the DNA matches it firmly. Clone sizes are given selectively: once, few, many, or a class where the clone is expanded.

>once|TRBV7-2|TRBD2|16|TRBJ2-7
CASSLELAGSSGEQYF
TGTGCCAGCAGCTTAGAATTAGCGGGATCCTCGGGGGAGCAGTACTTC
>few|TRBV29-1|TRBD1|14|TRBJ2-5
CSVPLGQGQETQYF
TGCAGCGTCCCCCTAGGACAGGGACAAGAGACCCAGTACTTC
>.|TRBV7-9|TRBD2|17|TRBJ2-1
CASSLVGLGLSYNEQFF
TGTGCCAGCAGCTTAGTAGGACTAGGGCTCTCCTACAATGAGCAGTTCTTC
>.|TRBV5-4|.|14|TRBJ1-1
CASSIGQSNTEAFF
TGTGCCAGCAGCATAGGACAGAGCAACACTGAAGCTTTCTTT
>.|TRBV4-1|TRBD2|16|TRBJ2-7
CASSQDRASGSYEQYF
TGCGCCAGCAGCCAAGATCGAGCTAGCGGGTCCTACGAGCAGTACTTC
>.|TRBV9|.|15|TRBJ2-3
CASSVYQVSTDTQYF
TGTGCCAGCAGCGTATACCAGGTTAGCACAGATACGCAGTATTTT
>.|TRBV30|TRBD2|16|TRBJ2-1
CAWSVLASGPYNEQFF
TGTGCCTGGAGTGTCCTGGCTAGCGGACCGTACAATGAGCAGTTCTTC
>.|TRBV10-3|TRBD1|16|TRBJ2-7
CAIRAPGQGTHYEQYF
TGTGCCATCAGGGCTCCCGGACAGGGGACCCACTACGAGCAGTACTTC
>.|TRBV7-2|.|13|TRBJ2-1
CASSFPSPDEQFF
TGTGCCAGCAGCTTCCCAAGCCCCGATGAGCAGTTCTTC
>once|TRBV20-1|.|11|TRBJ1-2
CSARGTDGYTF
TGCAGTGCTCGAGGGACGGACGGCTACACCTTC
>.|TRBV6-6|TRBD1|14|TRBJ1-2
CASSLGQGGHGYTF
TGTGCCAGCAGTCTCGGACAGGGAGGACACGGCTACACCTTC
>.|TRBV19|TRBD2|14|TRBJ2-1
CASRGLAGANEQFF
TGTGCCAGTAGAGGCCTAGCGGGAGCTAATGAGCAGTTCTTC
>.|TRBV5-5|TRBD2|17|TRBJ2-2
CASSPSAGGPGGGELFF
TGTGCCAGCAGCCCTTCAGCGGGAGGGCCGGGTGGCGGGGAGCTGTTTTTT
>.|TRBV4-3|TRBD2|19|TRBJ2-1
CASSQDPGTSGYDYNEQFF
TGCGCCAGCAGCCAAGATCCCGGGACTAGCGGGTACGATTACAATGAGCAGTTCTTC
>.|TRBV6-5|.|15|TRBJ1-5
CASSYSAGINQPQHF
TGTGCCAGCAGTTACTCCGCGGGCATCAATCAGCCCCAGCATTTT